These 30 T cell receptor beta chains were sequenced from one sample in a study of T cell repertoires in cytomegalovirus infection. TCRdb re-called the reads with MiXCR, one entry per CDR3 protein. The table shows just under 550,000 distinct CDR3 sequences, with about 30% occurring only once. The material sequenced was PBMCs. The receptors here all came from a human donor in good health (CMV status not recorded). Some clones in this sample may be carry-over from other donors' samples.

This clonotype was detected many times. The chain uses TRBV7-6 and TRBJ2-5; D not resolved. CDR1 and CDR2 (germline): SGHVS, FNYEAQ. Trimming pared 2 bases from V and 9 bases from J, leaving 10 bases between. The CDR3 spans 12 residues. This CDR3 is CASSLKPAAQYF. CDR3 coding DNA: TGTGCCAGCAGCTTAAAACCCGCGGCCCAGTACTTC.

CDR3 amino acids: CASSLGLSDTQYF. The CDR3 DNA sequence: TGTGCCAGCAGCTTAGGGCTATCAGATACGCAGTATTTT. This sequence joins TRBV7-2 and TRBJ2-3; D gene uncertain. Trimming shortened V by 1 base and J by 4 bases, and 6 bases separated the two germline ends. Germline CDR1 is SGHTA and CDR2 is FQGNSA. The CDR3 runs 13 residues.

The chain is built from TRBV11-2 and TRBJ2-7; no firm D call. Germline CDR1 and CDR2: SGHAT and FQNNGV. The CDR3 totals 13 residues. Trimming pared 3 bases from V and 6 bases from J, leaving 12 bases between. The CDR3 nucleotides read TGTGCCAGCAGCTTCCTGGAAACGGGCGAGCAGTACTTC. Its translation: CASSFLETGEQYF.

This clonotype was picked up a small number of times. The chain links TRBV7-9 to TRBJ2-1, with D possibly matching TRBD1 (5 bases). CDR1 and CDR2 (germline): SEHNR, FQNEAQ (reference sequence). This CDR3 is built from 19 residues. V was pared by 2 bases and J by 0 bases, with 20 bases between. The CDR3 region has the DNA TGTGCCAGCAGCTTATTCCCTCGGGTCGGAAGGGGCTCCTACAATGAGCAGTTCTTC. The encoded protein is CASSLFPRVGRGSYNEQFF.

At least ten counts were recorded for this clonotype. Written as DNA, the CDR3 is TGTGCCAGCAGCTCGGACAGGAGAGACCCTTATGGCTACACCTTC. This codes for CASSSDRRDPYGYTF. V is TRBV7-9 and J is TRBJ1-2; TRBD1 matches at 7 bases. The V and J ends lost 4 bases and 5 bases, in that order; junction bases with no gene match: 10. The CDR3 runs to 15 residues. Looked up from germline, CDR1 is SEHNR and CDR2 is FQNEAQ (reference sequence).

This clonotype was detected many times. CDR3 DNA sequence: TGTGCCAGCAGGCCTTGGCCAGAGTCTCAAGAGACCCAGTACTTC. Translating gives CASRPWPESQETQYF. The chain has TRBV7-2 and TRBJ2-5, with unresolved D. The V end was cut by 6 bases, the J end by 2 bases, with 16 bases between. The germline gives CDR1 SGHTA, CDR2 FQGNSA. The CDR3 covers 15 residues.

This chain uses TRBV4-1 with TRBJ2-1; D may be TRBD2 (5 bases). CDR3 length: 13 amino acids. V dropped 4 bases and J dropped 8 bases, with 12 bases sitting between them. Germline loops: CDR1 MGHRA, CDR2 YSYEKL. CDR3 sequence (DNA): TGCGCCAGCAGCCTCCCTAGCTCCCATGAGCAGTTCTTC. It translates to CASSLPSSHEQFF.

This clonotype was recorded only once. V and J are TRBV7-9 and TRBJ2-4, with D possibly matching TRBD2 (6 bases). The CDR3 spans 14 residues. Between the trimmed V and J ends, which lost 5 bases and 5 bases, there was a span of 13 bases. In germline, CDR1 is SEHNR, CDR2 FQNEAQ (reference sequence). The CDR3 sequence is CASSLHGTQNIQYF. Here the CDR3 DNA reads TGTGCCAGCAGCCTTCACGGGACTCAAAACATTCAGTACTTC. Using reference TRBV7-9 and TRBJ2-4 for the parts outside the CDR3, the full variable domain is DTGVSQNPRHKITKRGQNVTFRCDPISEHNRLYWYRQTLGQGPEFLTYFQNEAQLEKSRLLSDRFSAERPKGSFSTLEIQRTEQGDSAMYLCASSLHGTQNIQYFGAGTRLSVL.

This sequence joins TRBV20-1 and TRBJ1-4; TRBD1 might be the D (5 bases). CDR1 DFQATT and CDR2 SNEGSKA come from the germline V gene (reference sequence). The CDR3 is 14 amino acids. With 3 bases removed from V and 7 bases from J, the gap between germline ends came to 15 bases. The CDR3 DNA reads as TGCAGTGCTAGCGGGGACCTGTGGGGTGAAAAACTGTTTTTT. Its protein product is CSASGDLWGEKLFF.

The CDR3 protein is CASSGGAPVTGELFF. In DNA, the CDR3 is TGTGCCAGCAGTGGAGGGGCCCCGGTCACCGGGGAGCTGTTTTTT. The chain employs TRBV2 and TRBJ2-2; D is perhaps TRBD1 or TRBD2 (5 bases each). The CDR3 is made up of 15 amino acids. Germline-derived CDR1 and CDR2 are SNHLY and FYNNEI. Trimming left V 4 bases short and J 4 bases short, with 13 bases between.

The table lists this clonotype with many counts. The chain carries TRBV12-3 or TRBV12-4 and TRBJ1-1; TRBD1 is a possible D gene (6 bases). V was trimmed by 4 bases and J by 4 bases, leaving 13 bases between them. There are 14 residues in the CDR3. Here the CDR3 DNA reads TGTGCCAGCAGTTATAGCACAGGGATCACTGAAGCTTTCTTT. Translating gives CASSYSTGITEAFF.

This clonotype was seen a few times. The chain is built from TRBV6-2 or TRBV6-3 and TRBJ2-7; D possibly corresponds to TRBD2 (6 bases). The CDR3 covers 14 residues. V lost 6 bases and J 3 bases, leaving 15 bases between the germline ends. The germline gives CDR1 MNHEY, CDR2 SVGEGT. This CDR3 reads CASSERGTDYEQYV. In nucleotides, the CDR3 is TGTGCCAGCAGCGAACGCGGGACGGACTACGAGCAGTACGTC.

The CDR3 is CASEEAGVVTGELFF. CDR3 coding DNA: TGTGCCAGCGAGGAGGCGGGAGTGGTAACCGGGGAGCTGTTTTTT. The V and J genes are TRBV2 and TRBJ2-2, with 7 positions matching TRBD2. J lost 5 bases, V lost 8 bases, and 11 bases had no gene match. The CDR3 runs 15 residues. CDR1 is SNHLY, CDR2 FYNNEI, per germline.

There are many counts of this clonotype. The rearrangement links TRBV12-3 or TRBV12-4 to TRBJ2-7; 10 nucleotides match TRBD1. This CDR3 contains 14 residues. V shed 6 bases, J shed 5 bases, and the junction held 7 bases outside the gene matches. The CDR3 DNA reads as TGTGCCAGCAGCCGGGACAGGGGCATCCACGAGCAGTACTTC. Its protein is CASSRDRGIHEQYF.

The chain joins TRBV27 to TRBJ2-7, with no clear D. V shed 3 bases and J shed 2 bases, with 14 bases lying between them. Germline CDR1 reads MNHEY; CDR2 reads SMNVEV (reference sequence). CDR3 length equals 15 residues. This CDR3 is CASSFHGVRPYEQYV. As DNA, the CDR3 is TGTGCCAGCAGTTTCCACGGAGTTCGGCCCTACGAGCAGTACGTC.

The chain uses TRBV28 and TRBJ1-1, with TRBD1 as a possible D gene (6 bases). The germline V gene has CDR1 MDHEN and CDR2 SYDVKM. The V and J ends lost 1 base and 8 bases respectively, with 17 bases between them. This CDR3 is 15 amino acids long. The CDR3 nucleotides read TGTGCCAGCAGTTTATTTGAGGGGACACGGAGAGAAGCTTTCTTT. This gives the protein CASSLFEGTRREAFF.

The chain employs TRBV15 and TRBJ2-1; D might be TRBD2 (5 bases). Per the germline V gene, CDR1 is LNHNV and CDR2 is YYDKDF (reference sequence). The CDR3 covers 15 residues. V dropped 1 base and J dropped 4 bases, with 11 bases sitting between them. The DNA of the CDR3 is TGTGCCACCAGCAGAGTGCGAGAGCGGTACAATGAGCAGTTCTTC. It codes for CATSRVRERYNEQFF.

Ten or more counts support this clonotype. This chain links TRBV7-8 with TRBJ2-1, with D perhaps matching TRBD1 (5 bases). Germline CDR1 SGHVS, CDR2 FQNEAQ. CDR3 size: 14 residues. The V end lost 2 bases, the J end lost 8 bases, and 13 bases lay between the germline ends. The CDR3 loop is CASSLTFEGDEQFF. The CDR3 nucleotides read TGTGCCAGCAGCTTAACATTTGAAGGGGATGAGCAGTTCTTC.

Here the CDR3 reads CASSFIAGTRDGALHF. The CDR3 coding sequence is TGTGCCAGCAGTTTTATCGCGGGGACAAGAGATGGTGCTCTGCATTTT. This chain connects TRBV12-3 or TRBV12-4 to TRBJ1-5; perhaps TRBD1 as D (6 bases). V gave up 3 bases and J gave up 15 bases, with 27 bases separating them. The CDR3 is made up of 16 amino acids.

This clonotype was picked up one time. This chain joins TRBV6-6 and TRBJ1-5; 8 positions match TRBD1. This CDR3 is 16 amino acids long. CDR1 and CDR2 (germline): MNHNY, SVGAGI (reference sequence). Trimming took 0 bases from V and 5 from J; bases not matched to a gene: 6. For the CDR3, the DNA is TGTGCCAGCAGTTACTCCGTAGGGGACAGGTATCAGCCCCAGCATTTT. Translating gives CASSYSVGDRYQPQHF.

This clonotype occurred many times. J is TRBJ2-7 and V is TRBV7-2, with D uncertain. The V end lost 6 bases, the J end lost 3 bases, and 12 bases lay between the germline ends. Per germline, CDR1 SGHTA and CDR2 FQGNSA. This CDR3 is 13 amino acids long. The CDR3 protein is CASRPADGYEQYF. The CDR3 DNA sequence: TGTGCCAGCAGACCAGCAGACGGCTACGAGCAGTACTTC.

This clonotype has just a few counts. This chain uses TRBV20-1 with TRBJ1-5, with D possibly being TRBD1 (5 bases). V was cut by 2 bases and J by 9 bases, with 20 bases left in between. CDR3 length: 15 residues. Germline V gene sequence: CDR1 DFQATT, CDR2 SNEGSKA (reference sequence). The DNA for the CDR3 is TGCAGTGCTAGACTTCAAGGACGGGGGTCTGGGCCCCAGCATTTT. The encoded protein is CSARLQGRGSGPQHF.

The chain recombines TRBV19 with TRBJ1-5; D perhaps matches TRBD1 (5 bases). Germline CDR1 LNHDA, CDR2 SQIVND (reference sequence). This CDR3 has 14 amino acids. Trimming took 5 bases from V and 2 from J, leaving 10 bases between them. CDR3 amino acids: CASSAGGGNQPQHF. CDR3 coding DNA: TGTGCCAGTAGTGCCGGAGGGGGCAATCAGCCCCAGCATTTT.

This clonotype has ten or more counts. CDR3 protein: CASSPATNEKLFF. In DNA, the CDR3 is TGTGCCAGCAGTCCAGCAACTAATGAAAAACTGTTTTTT. The chain uses TRBV7-9 and TRBJ1-4; D is unresolved. This CDR3 is 13 amino acids long. The V and J ends lost 6 bases and 0 bases respectively, with 5 bases between them. Germline loops: CDR1 SEHNR, CDR2 FQNEAQ (reference sequence).

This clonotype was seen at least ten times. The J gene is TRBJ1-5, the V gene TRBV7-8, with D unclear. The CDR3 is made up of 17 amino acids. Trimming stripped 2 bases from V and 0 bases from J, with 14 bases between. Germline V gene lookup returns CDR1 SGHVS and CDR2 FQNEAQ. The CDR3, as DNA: TGTGCCAGCAGCTTAACTTCGGCCCCTTATAGCAATCAGCCCCAGCATTTT. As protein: CASSLTSAPYSNQPQHF. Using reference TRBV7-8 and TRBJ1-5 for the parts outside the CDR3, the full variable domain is GAGVSQSPRYKVAKRGQDVALRCDPISGHVSLFWYQQALGQGPEFLTYFQNEAQLDKSGLPSDRFFAERPEGSVSTLKIQRTQQEDSAVYLCASSLTSAPYSNQPQHFGDGTRLSIL.

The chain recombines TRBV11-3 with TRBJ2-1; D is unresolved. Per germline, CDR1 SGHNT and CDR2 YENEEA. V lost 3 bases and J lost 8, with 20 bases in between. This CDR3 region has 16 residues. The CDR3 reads CASSFGGGTSEYEQFF. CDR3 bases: TGTGCCAGCAGCTTTGGCGGCGGAACCAGTGAATATGAGCAGTTCTTC.

CDR3 nucleotides: TGTGCCAGCAGCTTCGGGGAAGCTAACTATGGCTACACCTTC. Protein product: CASSFGEANYGYTF. The V call is TRBV7-9, the J call TRBJ1-2; no firm D call. Germline CDR1 and CDR2: SEHNR and FQNEAQ (reference sequence). Between the trimmed V and J ends, which lost 3 bases and 0 bases, there was a span of 8 bases. CDR3 size: 14 residues. The full variable domain, with the rest looked up from reference TRBV7-9 and TRBJ1-2, is DTGVSQNPRHKITKRGQNVTFRCDPISEHNRLYWYRQTLGQGPEFLTYFQNEAQLEKSRLLSDRFSAERPKGSFSTLEIQRTEQGDSAMYLCASSFGEANYGYTFGSGTRLTVV.

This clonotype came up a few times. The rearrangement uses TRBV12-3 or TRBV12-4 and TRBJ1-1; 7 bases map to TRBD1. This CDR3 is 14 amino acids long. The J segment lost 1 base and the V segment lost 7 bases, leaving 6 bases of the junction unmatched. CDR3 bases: TGTGCCAGCACCGCGGGACAGTCGAACACTGAAGCTTTCTTT. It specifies CASTAGQSNTEAFF.

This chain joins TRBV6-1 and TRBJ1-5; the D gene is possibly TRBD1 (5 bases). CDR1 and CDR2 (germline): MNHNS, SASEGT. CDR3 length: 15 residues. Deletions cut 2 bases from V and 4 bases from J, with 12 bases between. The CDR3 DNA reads TGTGCCAGCAGTGAAATATGGGACTCAAATCAGCCCCAGCATTTT. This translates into CASSEIWDSNQPQHF.

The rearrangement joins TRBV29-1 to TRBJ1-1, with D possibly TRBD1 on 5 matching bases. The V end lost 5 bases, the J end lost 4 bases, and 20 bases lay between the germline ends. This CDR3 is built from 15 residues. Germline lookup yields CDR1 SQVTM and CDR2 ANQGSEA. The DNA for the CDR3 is TGCAGCGTTCGGGGCCTCGAGGGTGGTGGCACTGAAGCTTTCTTT. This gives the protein CSVRGLEGGGTEAFF.